The next 6 T cell receptor beta chains were all read from a single sample in a study of OX40 agonist ivuxolimab in advanced cancers. Sequencing used immunoSEQ multiplex PCR; TCRdb keeps in-frame clones, though not all of them. The table shows about 84,000 clones, with around 85% occurring only once. The material was CD4+ or CD8+ T cells sorted from blood, obtained in a trial of the OX40 agonist ivuxolimab. These receptors were obtained from an adult with an advanced solid tumor such as melanoma, head and neck, liver or kidney cancer.

The chain joins TRBV7-9 to TRBJ2-1, with D perhaps TRBD2 (6 bases). V dropped 8 bases and J dropped 1 base, with 24 bases sitting between them. The CDR3 covers 18 residues. CDR1 and CDR2 (germline): SEHNR, FQNEAQ (reference sequence). The CDR3: CASQKLPRTKNSYNEQFF. The CDR3 DNA sequence: TGTGCCAGCCAAAAACTCCCGAGGACTAAAAATTCCTACAATGAGCAGTTCTTC.

This chain joins TRBV5-1 and TRBJ2-3; 12 bases are shared with TRBD2. V shed 4 bases, J shed 3 bases, and the junction held 15 bases outside the gene matches. This CDR3 is built from 19 residues. The germline V gene has CDR1 SGHRS and CDR2 YFSETQ. CDR3 protein: CASSDGLWVLAGGTDTQYF. The CDR3 nucleotides are TGCGCCAGCAGCGACGGTCTGTGGGTGCTAGCGGGGGGGACAGATACGCAGTATTTT.

The J gene is TRBJ2-1, the V gene TRBV7-2; 7 nucleotides line up with TRBD2. Looked up from germline, CDR1 is SGHTA and CDR2 is FQGNSA. The CDR3 spans 18 residues. The junction had 11 bases not matched to a gene; V was cut back by 1 base and J by 2 bases. CDR3 bases: TGTGCCAGCAGCTTAGTGCGGCTAGCGGAGAGACCCTACAATGAGCAGTTCTTC. Translating gives CASSLVRLAERPYNEQFF.

The rearrangement joins TRBV28 to TRBJ2-7; tentatively, D is TRBD2 (6 bases). Germline CDR1 is MDHEN and CDR2 is SYDVKM. V was trimmed by 4 bases and J by 3 bases, leaving 13 bases between them. The CDR3 length is 14 residues. The CDR3 nucleotides are TGTGCCAGCAGTTCCGTCATCGGGGGCTACGAGCAGTACTTC. It specifies CASSSVIGGYEQYF.

This clone was recorded once. The chain is built from TRBV18 and TRBJ2-5; D gene ambiguous. In germline, CDR1 is KGHSH, CDR2 LQKENI. V was pared by 3 bases and J by 2 bases, with 7 bases between. This CDR3 has 13 amino acids. The CDR3 spells CASSPGSQETQYF. Written as DNA, the CDR3 is TGTGCCAGCTCACCGGGGTCTCAAGAGACCCAGTACTTC.

The gene calls are TRBV7-2 and TRBJ1-2; 7 bases match TRBD1. Germline trimming cut 5 bases from V and 0 bases from J; bases unmatched to any gene: 6. Germline CDR1 SGHTA, CDR2 FQGNSA. This CDR3 spans 15 amino acids. CDR3 region: CASSALGQTNYGYTF. For the CDR3, the DNA is TGTGCCAGCAGCGCGTTGGGACAGACTAACTATGGCTACACCTTC. Full variable domain (rest looked up from reference TRBV7-2 and TRBJ1-2): GAGVSQSPSNKVTEKGKDVELRCDPISGHTALYWYRQSLGQGLEFLIYFQGNSAPDKSGLPSDRFSAERTGGSVSTLTIQRTQQEDSAVYLCASSALGQTNYGYTFGSGTRLTVV.